This T cell receptor (beta chain) was captured in a study of blood T cell repertoires in COVID-19. Study background: Researchers got acute and convalescent COVID-19 samples from the United States, Italy and Spain. Sources were T cells, B-cell-depleted T cells, or PBMCs; the material itself was cDNA or gDNA.

As originally analysed: Amplification from reference gene primers served as the basis for estimated nucleated cell counts. Here immunoSEQ multiplex PCR was the method, and the copy in TCRdb shows in-frame clones only, minus some. The DNA gave D and trimming, while V, J and clone size come from that table. This sample carries 20,000 to 30,000 clones, about 82% of them seen once, and the ten largest clones take about a quarter. V lost 4 bases and J lost 8; bases outside the gene matches: 7. Germline assignment: CDR1 SGHTA and CDR2 FQGNSA. CDR3 length equals 13 residues. The chain couples TRBV7-2 to TRBJ1-2, with TRBD1 identical over 7 bases. The source is a human donor with active COVID-19. The donor label of this sample is uncertain. Sequenced material: peripheral blood. The CDR3 loop reads CASSSGDSKGYTF. In DNA, the CDR3 is TGTGCCAGCAGCTCAGGGGACAGCAAAGGCTACACCTTC.